These 8 T cell receptor beta chains share one sample of origin, sequenced in a study of beta chain features in type 1 diabetes. The whole isolated RNA underwent reverse transcription, so sequencing captured expressed TCRB transcripts. Repertoires were generated with immunoSEQ multiplex PCR, while TCRdb's copy carries only in-frame clones and drops some. The repertoire includes roughly 300,000 clones, roughly 8% of them detected once, and more than 0.4% sits in the top ten. Sequencing input: central memory CD4+ T cells from blood. The receptor set was obtained from a woman aged 18-30 years in good health.

The V and J genes are TRBV7-8 and TRBJ2-3; D remains unclear. Trimming pared 0 bases from V and 3 bases from J, leaving 7 bases between. In germline, CDR1 is SGHVS, CDR2 FQNEAQ. The CDR3 sequence is 14 residues long. The chain's CDR3 is CASSLAWQTDTQYF. Here the CDR3 DNA reads TGTGCCAGCAGCTTAGCGTGGCAGACAGATACGCAGTATTTT.

This clone came up a few times. The chain joins TRBV5-6 to TRBJ2-7; D ambiguous. V lost 6 bases, J lost 7 bases, and 11 bases lay in between. The germline V gene has CDR1 SGHDT and CDR2 YYEEEE. The CDR3 totals 11 residues. CDR3 sequence: CASNKFEEQYF. CDR3 sequence (DNA): TGTGCCAGCAACAAGTTTGAGGAGCAGTACTTC.

This chain connects TRBV4-1 to TRBJ1-1; 7 bases match TRBD1. Germline V lookup: CDR1 MGHRA, CDR2 YSYEKL. V was clipped by 2 bases and J by 1 base; unmatched bases: 7. The CDR3 runs 16 residues. The CDR3: CASSQRHRDRNTEAFF. Written as DNA, the CDR3 is TGCGCCAGCAGCCAAAGGCACCGGGACAGGAACACTGAAGCTTTCTTT.

The rearrangement joins TRBV5-6 to TRBJ1-1; 10 bases line up with TRBD1. CDR1 and CDR2 from the germline V gene are SGHDT and YYEEEE. Trimming cost V 0 bases and J 1 base; bases outside gene matches: 3. CDR3 length: 16 amino acids. The CDR3: CASSLGDRGGNTEAFF. The DNA of the CDR3 is TGTGCCAGCAGCTTGGGGGACAGGGGAGGGAACACTGAAGCTTTCTTT.

In regard to this clone: At one of its ends the junction is not consistent with the germline gene, which may arise from a read error. The rearrangement links TRBV7-2 to TRBJ2-7; the D gene is possibly TRBD2 (5 bases). The germline V gene has CDR1 SGHTA and CDR2 FQGNSA. The CDR3 has 15 residues. CDR3 region: CASSQGFTSSYEQYF. CDR3 DNA: TGCGCCAGCAGCCAAGGATTTACTAGCTCCTACGAGCAGTACTTC. The full variable domain, in which reference TRBV7-2 and TRBJ2-7 provide the parts outside the CDR3, is GAGVSQSPSNKVTEKGKDVELRCDPISGHTALYWYRQSLGQGLEFLIYFQGNSAPDKSGLPSDRFSAERTGGSVSTLTIQRTQQEDSAVYLCASSQGFTSSYEQYFGPGTRLTVT.

This chain links TRBV9 with TRBJ1-5; TRBD1 might be the D (6 bases). This CDR3 has 14 residues. The germline V and J ends were trimmed by 2 bases and 3 bases, with 9 bases remaining between them. Germline V gene data show CDR1 as SGDLS and CDR2 as YYNGEE. CDR3 protein: CASSVTGNNQPQHF. As DNA, the CDR3 is TGTGCCAGCAGCGTCACAGGGAACAATCAGCCCCAGCATTTT. Full variable domain (rest looked up from reference TRBV9 and TRBJ1-5): DSGVTQTPKHLITATGQRVTLRCSPRSGDLSVYWYQQSLDQGLQFLIQYYNGEERAKGNILERFSAQQFPDLHSELNLSSLELGDSALYFCASSVTGNNQPQHFGDGTRLSIL.

This clone has only a few counts. V is TRBV7-8 and J is TRBJ2-2; D unclear. The CDR3 has 15 amino acids. The V and J ends lost 3 bases and 4 bases respectively, with 12 bases between them. Germline V CDR1 and CDR2: SGHVS, FQNEAQ. The CDR3 loop is CASSFAQRATGELFF. CDR3 nucleotide sequence: TGTGCCAGCAGCTTCGCACAAAGAGCCACCGGGGAGCTGTTTTTT.

This clone was observed many times. The chain has TRBV28 and TRBJ1-5; 9 positions match TRBD1. The germline V gene encodes CDR1 MDHEN and CDR2 SYDVKM. This CDR3 region has 14 residues. Trimming removed 8 bases from V and 8 bases from J; junction bases left unmatched: 10. The CDR3 DNA follows: TGTGCCAGCCTAGAGGGACAGGGTAATAAGCCCCAGCATTTT. It yields the protein CASLEGQGNKPQHF.